This T cell receptor (beta chain) was recorded in a study of cytomegalovirus exposure and HLA in healthy donors. The study, taken as a whole, reports: Overall, under 200 TCR beta chains were annotated as cytomegalovirus-associated.

The PCR was carried out with 60 Vbeta primers and 13 Jbeta primers. Profiled with immunoSEQ multiplex PCR; TCRdb holds only in-frame clones, not every one. The sample lists about 130,000 clones, about four fifths occurring once. The CDR3 has 15 residues. CDR1 LNHDA and CDR2 SQIVND come from the germline V gene (reference sequence). V lost 5 bases to trimming and J lost 3 bases, with 14 bases between them. On this clone: As yet, its antigen is unknown.

The chain couples TRBV19 to TRBJ2-1, with D perhaps matching TRBD2 (6 bases). This receptor was identified in a woman between 40 and 50 years old in good health and CMV-seronegative. The sample consisted of PBMCs. CDR3 sequence (DNA): TGTGCCAGTAGTCGGGGGAGTGGGGTCTACAATGAGCAGTTCTTC. Amino acid sequence: CASSRGSGVYNEQFF.